One and the same sample provided the 14 T cell receptor beta chains below, sequenced in a study of blood T cell repertoires in COVID-19. Sequencing used immunoSEQ multiplex PCR; TCRdb keeps in-frame clones, though not all of them. The repertoire holds 330,000 or so clones, 88% seen once, with 1% in the top ten. Sequenced material: PBMCs or T cells enriched from blood (not recorded which). The receptors were sampled from a woman aged 25-40 years who had been exposed to COVID-19.

This rearrangement joins TRBV6-4 to TRBJ2-1; 10 bases are a match to TRBD2. Germline V CDR1 and CDR2: MRHNA, SNTAGT. Trimming removed 2 bases from V and 4 bases from J; junction bases left unmatched: 2. The CDR3 is 15 amino acids. For the CDR3, the DNA is TGTGCCAGCAGTGACCTAGCGGGAGCGTACAATGAGCAGTTCTTC. It yields the protein CASSDLAGAYNEQFF.

Only one count was recorded for this clone. The rearrangement joins TRBV2 to TRBJ1-6; TRBD1 matches 8 bases. The CDR3 length is 14 residues. Germline CDR1 SNHLY, CDR2 FYNNEI. The V and J ends lost 6 bases and 9 bases, in that order; junction bases with no gene match: 7. CDR3 sequence reads: CASSEDRAGSPLHF. DNA for the CDR3: TGTGCCAGCAGCGAGGACAGGGCGGGTTCACCCCTCCACTTT.

This clone was found once. The rearrangement links TRBV7-9 to TRBJ1-2; 9 bases align to TRBD1. The CDR3 is made up of 14 amino acids. Germline loops: CDR1 SEHNR, CDR2 FQNEAQ (reference sequence). V gave up 2 bases and J gave up 8 bases; unmatched junction bases: 6. CDR3 sequence: CASSLSDRGMGYTF. CDR3 bases: TGTGCCAGCAGCTTATCGGACAGGGGAATGGGCTACACCTTC.

The rearrangement uses TRBV13 and TRBJ2-7; tentative D call: TRBD1 (5 bases). Germline values: CDR1 PRHDT, CDR2 FYEKMQ (reference sequence). V was clipped by 4 bases and J by 5 bases, with 24 bases between them. This CDR3 region has 17 residues. CDR3 loop: CASSSRIGREGWHEQYF. The CDR3 DNA follows: TGTGCCAGCAGCTCCCGGATTGGCAGGGAAGGGTGGCACGAGCAGTACTTC.

The chain has TRBV7-6 and TRBJ1-5, with TRBD1 matching over 8 bases. CDR1 and CDR2 (germline): SGHVS, FNYEAQ. The CDR3 sequence is 15 residues long. Trimming removed 1 base from V and 4 bases from J; junction bases left unmatched: 3. CDR3 sequence (DNA): TGTGCCAGCAGCTTAGGACAGGGGCCGAATCAGCCCCAGCATTTT. Translation gives CASSLGQGPNQPQHF.

This chain joins TRBV5-5 and TRBJ2-1; TRBD2 is a possible D gene (5 bases). The V end lost 0 bases, the J end lost 5 bases, and 18 bases lay between the germline ends. The CDR3 is 17 amino acids. Germline CDR1 and CDR2: SGHKS and YYEKEE (reference sequence). CDR3 nucleotides: TGTGCCAGCAGCTTGGATGACGCGGAGGCAATAGACAATGAGCAGTTCTTC. Residues: CASSLDDAEAIDNEQFF. The whole variable domain, remainder taken from reference TRBV5-5 and TRBJ2-1, is DAGVTQSPTHLIKTRGQQVTLRCSPISGHKSVSWYQQVLGQGPQFIFQYYEKEERGRGNFPDRFSARQFPNYSSELNVNALLLGDSALYLCASSLDDAEAIDNEQFFGPGTRLTVL.

The chain uses TRBV19 and TRBJ1-5; the match to TRBD1 covers 9 bases. V shed 7 bases, J shed 1 base, and the junction held 14 bases outside the gene matches. CDR1 and CDR2 from the germline V gene are LNHDA and SQIVND (reference sequence). The CDR3 has 18 amino acids. The CDR3 reads CASTPGQGPSNSNQPQHF. The DNA for the CDR3 is TGTGCCAGTACCCCGGGACAGGGTCCCTCGAACAGCAATCAGCCCCAGCATTTT.

This chain joins TRBV18 and TRBJ1-4; D may be TRBD1 (5 bases). CDR3 size: 15 residues. Trimming shortened V by 0 bases and J by 6 bases, and 11 bases separated the two germline ends. In germline, CDR1 is KGHSH, CDR2 LQKENI. CDR3 bases: TGTGCCAGCTCACCACCGCGGGGACGGGATGAAAAACTGTTTTTT. It codes for CASSPPRGRDEKLFF.

This chain links TRBV28 with TRBJ1-2; 7 bases are shared with TRBD1. The CDR3 is made up of 16 amino acids. The germline CDR1 and CDR2 sequences are MDHEN and SYDVKM. V gave up 3 bases and J gave up 2 bases; unmatched junction bases: 9. CDR3 DNA sequence: TGTGCCAGCAGTTTCCCGTTAGGACAGGCGAACTATGGCTACACCTTC. Protein product: CASSFPLGQANYGYTF.

This chain uses TRBV5-1 with TRBJ1-3; tentative D call: TRBD1 (6 bases). The CDR3 sequence is 15 residues long. Germline lookup yields CDR1 SGHRS and CDR2 YFSETQ. Trimming took 3 bases from V and 0 from J, leaving 10 bases between them. The CDR3 DNA reads as TGCGCCAGCAGCTCGGACAGAACCTCTGGAAACACCATATATTTT. The encoded protein is CASSSDRTSGNTIYF.

The rearrangement links TRBV9 to TRBJ2-2; 11 bases agree with TRBD2. Germline CDR1 is SGDLS and CDR2 is YYNGEE. J was trimmed by 4 bases and V by 0 bases; bases with no gene match: 11. CDR3 length equals 19 residues. CDR3: CASSVERYSGRAGTGELFF. The CDR3 DNA reads TGTGCCAGCAGCGTAGAGAGATATAGCGGGAGGGCCGGCACCGGGGAGCTGTTTTTT. The entire variable domain, with the rest obtained from reference TRBV9 and TRBJ2-2, is as follows: DSGVTQTPKHLITATGQRVTLRCSPRSGDLSVYWYQQSLDQGLQFLIQYYNGEERAKGNILERFSAQQFPDLHSELNLSSLELGDSALYFCASSVERYSGRAGTGELFFGEGSRLTVL.

This rearrangement joins TRBV2 to TRBJ1-1, with D perhaps TRBD1 (6 bases). Germline CDR1 SNHLY, CDR2 FYNNEI. With 3 bases removed from V and 4 bases from J, the gap between germline ends came to 21 bases. CDR3 length: 17 residues. The CDR3 loop is CASSDGPSRRGSTEAFF. CDR3 in DNA: TGTGCCAGCAGTGATGGTCCCAGTAGAAGGGGGAGCACTGAAGCTTTCTTT. Based on the CDR3 plus reference TRBV2 and TRBJ1-1, the full variable domain is EPEVTQTPSHQVTQMGQEVILRCVPISNHLYFYWYRQILGQKVEFLVSFYNNEISEKSEIFDDQFSVERPDGSNFTLKIRSTKLEDSAMYFCASSDGPSRRGSTEAFFGQGTRLTVV.

The chain recombines TRBV5-5 with TRBJ1-2, with no clear D. Trimming cost V 2 bases and J 0 bases, with 8 bases left between them. Germline V gives CDR1 SGHKS, CDR2 YYEKEE (reference sequence). This CDR3 region has 14 residues. CDR3 sequence: CASSFDGTNYGYTF. CDR3 bases: TGTGCCAGCAGCTTTGACGGGACTAACTATGGCTACACCTTC.

As to this clone: Other DNA sequences in this specimen translate into the identical CDR3. The chain has TRBV19 and TRBJ2-7; D unresolved. Germline lookup yields CDR1 LNHDA and CDR2 SQIVND (reference sequence). Trimming removed 3 bases at V and 2 bases at J, with 8 bases between. This CDR3 region has 13 residues. The chain's CDR3 is CASSIQVAYEQYF. DNA of the CDR3: TGTGCCAGTAGTATCCAGGTAGCCTACGAGCAGTACTTC.